This T cell receptor beta chain was profiled in a study of PD-L1 blockade in urothelial cancer. The wider study: About 90% of the roughly 29 patients were men who had bladder-origin urothelial cancer. Study-level findings and limits: More expansion of tumor-associated blood clones, seen at 3 weeks, marked durable-benefit patients.

CDR1 SGHRS and CDR2 YFSETQ come from the germline V gene. This CDR3 region has 14 residues. V gave up 0 bases and J gave up 9 bases, with 12 bases separating them. As to time point: pretreatment peripheral blood. This clone was found once. The antigen remains undetermined. The repertoire was sequenced with immunoSEQ multiplex PCR; TCRdb's copy has only in-frame clones and lacks some. The table has about 70,000 clones, roughly 90% seen once. The clonotype originates from a man aged 70-80 years with urothelial cancer. The chain is built from TRBV5-1 and TRBJ2-2; D is unresolved. The source material was PBMCs, sampled around atezolizumab (anti-PD-L1) treatment. CDR3 region: CASSLEAGPRELFF. Here the CDR3 DNA reads TGCGCCAGCAGCTTGGAGGCAGGCCCACGGGAGCTGTTTTTT. Variable domain in full (rest from reference TRBV5-1 and TRBJ2-2): KAGVTQTPRYLIKTRGQQVTLSCSPISGHRSVSWYQQTPGQGLQFLFEYFSETQRNKGNFPGRFSGRQFSNSRSEMNVSTLELGDSALYLCASSLEAGPRELFFGEGSRLTVL.